The present TCR beta chain was sequenced within a study of T cells after yellow fever vaccination. General study results and limits: In FACS-sorted repertoires, abundant clonotypes from the bulk population could appear as contaminants. Among primary-vaccination clones, most reappeared after the booster, at almost 98% for CD4 and more than 75% for CD8.

This clonotype was observed a handful of times. The V gene end was trimmed by 0 bases and the J gene end by 6 bases; junction bases not matched to a gene: 3. The CDR3 has 15 amino acids. Germline V CDR1 and CDR2: SGHRS, YFSETQ. The 5'RACE template-switching step produced TCR cDNA and added a universal primer site and UMIs. From the 5' RACE reads, TCRdb called clonotypes with MiXCR, one entry per CDR3 protein. The sample lists about 85,000 distinct CDR3 sequences; 13% were seen once. This sequence was found in a man younger than 35 who received the YFV17D yellow fever vaccine. The material sequenced was CD8+ T cells not binding an NS4B(214-222) dextramer, sorted from PBMCs, taken 21 days after the first yellow fever vaccination. The rearrangement uses TRBV5-1 and TRBJ1-5; TRBD1 matches 10 bases. The CDR3 here is CASSLGQGAGQPQHF. The CDR3 nucleotides are TGCGCCAGCAGCTTGGGACAGGGGGCTGGTCAGCCCCAGCATTTT.